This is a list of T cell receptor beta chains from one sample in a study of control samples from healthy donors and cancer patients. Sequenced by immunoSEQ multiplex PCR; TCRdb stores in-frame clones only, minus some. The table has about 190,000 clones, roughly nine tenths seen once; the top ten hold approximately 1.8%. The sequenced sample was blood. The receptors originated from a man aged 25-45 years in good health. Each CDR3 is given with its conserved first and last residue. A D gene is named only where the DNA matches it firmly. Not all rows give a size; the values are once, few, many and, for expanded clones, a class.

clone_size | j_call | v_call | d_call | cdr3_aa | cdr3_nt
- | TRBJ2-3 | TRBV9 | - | CASSVGRSTDTQYF | TGTGCCAGCAGCGTGGGACGGAGCACAGATACGCAGTATTTT
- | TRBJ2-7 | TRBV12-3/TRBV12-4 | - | CASSRGRYEQYF | TGTGCCAGCAGCCGGGGACGATACGAGCAGTACTTC
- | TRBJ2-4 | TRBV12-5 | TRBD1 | CASGLAMTGTKNIQYF | TGTGCTAGTGGTTTGGCTATGACAGGGACGAAAAACATTCAGTACTTC
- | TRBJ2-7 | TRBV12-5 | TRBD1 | CASGLPTDRGPYEQYF | TGTGCTAGTGGTTTGCCAACCGACAGGGGTCCCTACGAGCAGTACTTC
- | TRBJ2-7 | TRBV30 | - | CACSRAFYEQYF | TGTGCCTGTTCCCGGGCTTTCTACGAGCAGTACTTC
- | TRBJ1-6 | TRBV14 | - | CASSRLREVGQNSPLHF | TGTGCCAGCAGCCGCCTCAGGGAGGTGGGACAAAATTCACCCCTCCACTTT
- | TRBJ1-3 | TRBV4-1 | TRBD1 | CASSQDRGQTYSGNTIYF | TGCGCCAGCAGCCAAGATAGGGGGCAGACCTACTCTGGAAACACCATATATTTT
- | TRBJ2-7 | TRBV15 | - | CATSRDSPALAYEQYF | TGTGCCACCAGCAGAGACTCGCCAGCCTTAGCCTACGAGCAGTACTTC
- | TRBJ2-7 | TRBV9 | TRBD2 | CASGAGEAYEQYF | TGTGCCAGCGGGGCGGGAGAGGCCTACGAGCAGTACTTC
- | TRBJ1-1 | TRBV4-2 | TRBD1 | CASSQEVGTAAEAFF | TGTGCCAGCAGCCAAGAGGTCGGGACAGCAGCTGAAGCTTTCTTT
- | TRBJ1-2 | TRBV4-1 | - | CASSPGRANLNYGYTF | TGCGCCAGCAGCCCGGGGAGGGCAAACCTTAACTATGGCTACACCTTC
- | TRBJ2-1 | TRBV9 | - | CASSVEVWAGEQFF | TGTGCCAGCAGCGTAGAAGTCTGGGCCGGAGAGCAGTTCTTC
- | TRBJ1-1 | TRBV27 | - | CASGTYPEAFF | TGTGCCAGTGGAACTTACCCTGAAGCTTTCTTT
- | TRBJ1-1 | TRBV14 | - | CASSQELGQGDTEAFF | TGTGCCAGCAGCCAAGAGTTGGGCCAGGGAGACACTGAAGCTTTCTTT
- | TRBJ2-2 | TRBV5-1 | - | CASSLTVTGELFF | TGCGCCAGCAGCCTAACAGTTACCGGGGAGCTGTTTTTT
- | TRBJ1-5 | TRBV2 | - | CASSEDRERQHF | TGTGCCAGCAGTGAAGACAGGGAGCGCCAGCATTTT
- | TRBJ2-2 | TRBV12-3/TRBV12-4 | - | CASSHSNTGELFF | TGTGCCAGCAGCCATAGTAACACCGGGGAGCTGTTTTTT
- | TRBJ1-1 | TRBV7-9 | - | CASRGRRGRLNTEAFF | TGTGCCAGCAGAGGAAGACGGGGACGGTTGAACACTGAAGCTTTCTTT
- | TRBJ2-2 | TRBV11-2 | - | CASSPVGQGGTGELFF | TGTGCCAGCAGCCCGGTGGGTCAGGGAGGCACCGGGGAGCTGTTTTTT
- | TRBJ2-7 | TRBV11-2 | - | CASSLYRVASYEQYF | TGTGCCAGCAGCTTATATCGCGTGGCCTCCTACGAGCAGTACTTC
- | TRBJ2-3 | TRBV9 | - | CASSSQGGADTQYF | TGTGCCAGCAGCAGTCAGGGGGGCGCAGATACGCAGTATTTT
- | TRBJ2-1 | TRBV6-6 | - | CASSSPGTYNEQFF | TGTGCCAGCAGTTCCCCCGGGACCTACAATGAGCAGTTCTTC
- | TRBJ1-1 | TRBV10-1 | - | CASSEYRQNTEAFF | TGCGCCAGCAGTGAGTATCGACAGAACACTGAAGCTTTCTTT
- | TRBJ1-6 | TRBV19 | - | CASSEEWLSPYNSPLHF | TGTGCCAGTAGCGAAGAGTGGCTGAGCCCCTATAATTCACCCCTCCACTTT
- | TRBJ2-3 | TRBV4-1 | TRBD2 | CASSQVRGGRDTQYF | TGCGCCAGCAGCCAAGTGCGGGGGGGGCGTGATACGCAGTATTTT
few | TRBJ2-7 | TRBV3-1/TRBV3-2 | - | CASRGLANPYEQYF | TGTGCCAGCAGGGGCCTAGCGAACCCCTACGAGCAGTACTTC
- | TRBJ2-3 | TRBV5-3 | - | CARSGVADTQYF | TGTGCCAGAAGCGGAGTGGCAGATACGCAGTATTTT
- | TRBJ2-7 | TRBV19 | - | CASSISGSSYEQYF | TGTGCCAGTAGTATATCAGGAAGCTCCTACGAGCAGTACTTC
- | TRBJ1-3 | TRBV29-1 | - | CSVAVRLNSGNTIYF | TGCAGCGTTGCGGTTCGACTGAACTCTGGAAACACCATATATTTT
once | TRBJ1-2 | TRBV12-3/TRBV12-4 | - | CASSLYRDGYTF | TGTGCCAGCAGTTTATACAGGGATGGCTACACCTTC
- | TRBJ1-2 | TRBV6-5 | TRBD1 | CASSLAGTGSYGYTF | TGTGCCAGCAGTCTAGCCGGGACAGGGAGCTATGGCTACACCTTC
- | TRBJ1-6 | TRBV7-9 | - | CASSQRSVPNSPLHF | TGTGCCAGCAGCCAGAGGTCCGTACCTAATTCACCCCTCCACTTT
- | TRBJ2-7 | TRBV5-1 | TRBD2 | CASSSGLAGKGEQYF | TGCGCCAGCAGCTCGGGACTAGCGGGGAAGGGGGAGCAGTACTTC
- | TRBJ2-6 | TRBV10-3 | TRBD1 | CAISESDRGTGANVLTF | TGTGCCATCAGTGAGTCTGACAGGGGAACAGGGGCCAACGTCCTGACTTTC
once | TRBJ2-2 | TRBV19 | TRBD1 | CASNQGALSHSGELFF | TGTGCCAGTAACCAGGGGGCCTTAAGTCACTCCGGGGAGCTGTTTTTT
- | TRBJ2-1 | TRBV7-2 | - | CASSLALEGEQFF | TGTGCCAGCAGCTTAGCTTTGGAGGGTGAGCAGTTCTTC
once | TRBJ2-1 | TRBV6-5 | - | CASSYSDNNEQFF | TGTGCCAGCAGTTACTCTGATAACAATGAGCAGTTCTTC
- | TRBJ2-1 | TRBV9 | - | CASSPRTGPYNEQFF | TGTGCCAGCAGCCCTCGGACGGGACCCTACAATGAGCAGTTCTTC
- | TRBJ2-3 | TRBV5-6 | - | CASSLGDTQYF | TGTGCCAGCAGCTTGGGAGATACGCAGTATTTT
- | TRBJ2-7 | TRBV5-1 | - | CASSLAGGHSYEQYF | TGCGCCAGCAGCTTGGCGGGGGGACACTCCTACGAGCAGTACTTC